This entry features one T cell receptor beta chain sequence. The sample belongs to a study of blood T cell repertoires in COVID-19. Study-level background: Sample material is recorded as cDNA or gDNA derived from T cells, B-cell-depleted T cells, or PBMCs.

Germline V CDR1 and CDR2: MGHRA, YSYEKL. The CDR3 has 14 amino acids. The ends lost 2 bases at V and 8 bases at J; junction bases unmatched: 5. Per the authors' pipeline: From reference gene primer amplification, estimates of nucleated cell counts were derived. Only in-frame clones appear in the TCRdb table, and some are missing; sequencing was by immunoSEQ multiplex PCR. V and J calls and clone size are those listed in that table; D and trimming were worked out from the DNA. The table has more than 150,000 clones, about 80% seen once; the top ten hold approximately 7.1%. The chain has TRBV4-1 and TRBJ2-1; 8 nucleotides agree with TRBD2. The receptor comes from a human donor in a cohort sampled during active COVID-19. The specimen sequenced was peripheral blood. The CDR3 region has the DNA TGCGCCAGCAGCCAACGGGGGGGCATCTATGAGCAGTTCTTC. This gives the protein CASSQRGGIYEQFF.